This T cell receptor beta chain emerged from a study of blood T cell repertoires in COVID-19. Study in general: Acute and convalescent COVID-19 samples came from the United States, Italy and Spain. The cDNA or gDNA used as material had been derived from T cells, B-cell-depleted T cells, or PBMCs.

With 5 bases clipped from V and 1 base from J, the junction kept 4 bases outside the gene matches. The CDR3 covers 14 residues. Germline V lookup: CDR1 MNHEY, CDR2 SMNVEV (reference sequence). Per the original data handling: Estimated nucleated cell counts came from reference gene primer amplification. Here immunoSEQ multiplex PCR was the method, and the copy in TCRdb shows in-frame clones only, minus some. That table supplies the V and J calls and clone size; D and trimming were determined from the DNA. The table has approximately 26,000 clones, around 92% seen once. Sequencing was carried out using peripheral blood. The chain is built from TRBV27 and TRBJ2-7; 8 nucleotides match TRBD1. The clonotype comes from a human donor in a cohort sampled during active COVID-19. CDR3 in amino acids: CASSTGQGSYEQYF. In DNA form, the CDR3 reads TGTGCCAGCAGTACAGGACAGGGATCCTACGAGCAGTACTTC.